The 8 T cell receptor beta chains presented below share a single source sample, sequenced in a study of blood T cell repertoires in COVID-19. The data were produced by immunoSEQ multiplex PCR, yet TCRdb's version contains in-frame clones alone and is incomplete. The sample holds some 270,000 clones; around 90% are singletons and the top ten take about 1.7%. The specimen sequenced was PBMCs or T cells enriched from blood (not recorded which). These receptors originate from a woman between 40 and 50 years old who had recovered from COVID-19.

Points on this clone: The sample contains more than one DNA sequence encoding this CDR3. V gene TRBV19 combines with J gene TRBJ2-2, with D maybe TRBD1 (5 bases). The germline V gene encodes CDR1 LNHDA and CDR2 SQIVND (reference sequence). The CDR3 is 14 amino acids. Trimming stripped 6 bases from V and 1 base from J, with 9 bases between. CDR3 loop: CASSIRGNTGELFF. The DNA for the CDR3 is TGTGCCAGTAGCATTAGGGGGAACACCGGGGAGCTGTTTTTT. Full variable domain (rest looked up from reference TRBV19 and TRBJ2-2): DGGITQSPKYLFRKEGQNVTLSCEQNLNHDAMYWYRQDPGQGLRLIYYSQIVNDFQKGDIAEGYSVSREKKESFPLTVTSAQKNPTAFYLCASSIRGNTGELFFGEGSRLTVL.

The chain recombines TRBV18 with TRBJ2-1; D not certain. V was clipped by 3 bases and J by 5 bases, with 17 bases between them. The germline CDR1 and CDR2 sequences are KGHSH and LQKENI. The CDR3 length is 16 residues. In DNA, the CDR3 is TGTGCCAGCTCACCGCTCAGGATGTCCACGAACAATGAGCAGTTCTTC. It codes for CASSPLRMSTNNEQFF.

This chain's CDR3 is CASSHPIGEGTDTQYF. CDR3 in DNA: TGTGCCAGCAGCCACCCAATAGGGGAGGGGACAGATACGCAGTATTTT. The rearrangement links TRBV7-9 to TRBJ2-3; 7 bases are a match to TRBD2. This CDR3 comprises 16 residues. The germline V gene has CDR1 SEHNR and CDR2 FQNEAQ (reference sequence). Trimming took 5 bases from V and 3 from J; bases not matched to a gene: 11.

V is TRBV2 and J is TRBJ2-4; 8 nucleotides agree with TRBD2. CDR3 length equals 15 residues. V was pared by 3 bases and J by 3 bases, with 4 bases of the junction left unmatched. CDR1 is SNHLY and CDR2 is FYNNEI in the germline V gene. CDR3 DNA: TGTGCCAGCAGTGATTCGGGAGGGGACAAAAACATTCAGTACTTC. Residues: CASSDSGGDKNIQYF.

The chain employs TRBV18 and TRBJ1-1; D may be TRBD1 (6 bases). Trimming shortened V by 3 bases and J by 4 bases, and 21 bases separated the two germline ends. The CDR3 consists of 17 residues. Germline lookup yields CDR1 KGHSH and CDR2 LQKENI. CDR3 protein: CASSPVFTGFEGTEAFF. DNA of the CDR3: TGTGCCAGCTCACCTGTTTTCACAGGGTTTGAAGGCACTGAAGCTTTCTTT.

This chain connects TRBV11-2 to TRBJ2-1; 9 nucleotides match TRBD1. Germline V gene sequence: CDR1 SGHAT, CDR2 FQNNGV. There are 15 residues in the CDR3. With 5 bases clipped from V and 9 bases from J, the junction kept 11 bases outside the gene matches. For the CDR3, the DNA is TGTGCCAGCAGCCCGAGGACAGGGGAAAGAACTGAGCAGTTCTTC. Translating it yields CASSPRTGERTEQFF.

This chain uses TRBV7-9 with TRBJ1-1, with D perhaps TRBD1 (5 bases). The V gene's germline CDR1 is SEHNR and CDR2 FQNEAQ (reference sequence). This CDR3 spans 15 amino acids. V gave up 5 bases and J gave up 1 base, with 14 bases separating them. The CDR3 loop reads CASSPRGGGNTEAFF. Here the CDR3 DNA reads TGTGCCAGCAGCCCAAGGGGCGGGGGGAACACTGAAGCTTTCTTT.

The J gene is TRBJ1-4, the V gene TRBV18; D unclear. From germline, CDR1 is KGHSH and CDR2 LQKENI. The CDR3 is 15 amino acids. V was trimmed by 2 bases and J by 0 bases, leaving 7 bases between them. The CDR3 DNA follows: TGTGCCAGCTCACCAAGGCAGGCAACTAATGAAAAACTGTTTTTT. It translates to CASSPRQATNEKLFF.